These 8 T cell receptor beta chains were sequenced from one sample in a study of T cell changes during pregnancy in multiple sclerosis. The assay was immunoSEQ multiplex PCR, and TCRdb's table has in-frame clones only and misses some. The table records 65,000 to 85,000 clones, roughly 90% of them present only once. This sample comprised peripheral blood, obtained in the first trimester of pregnancy. Receptors originate from a female donor in good health, enrolled as a control in a pregnancy study.

The chain combines TRBV9 with TRBJ2-2; possibly TRBD1 for D (5 bases). The germline V and J ends were trimmed by 2 bases and 4 bases, with 12 bases remaining between them. CDR1 SGDLS and CDR2 YYNGEE come from the germline V gene. This CDR3 has 15 amino acids. CDR3 in DNA: TGTGCCAGCAGCGTCTACAGGATAGGCACCGGGGAGCTGTTTTTT. It yields the protein CASSVYRIGTGELFF.

This clone was picked up a small number of times. The chain is built from TRBV19 and TRBJ1-6; tentatively, D is TRBD1 (6 bases). The V gene's germline CDR1 is LNHDA and CDR2 SQIVND (reference sequence). Trimming removed 7 bases at V and 10 bases at J, with 17 bases between. CDR3 length: 14 amino acids. CDR3 in amino acids: CASMMGQGYSPLHF. The CDR3, as DNA: TGTGCCAGTATGATGGGGCAGGGGTACTCACCCCTCCACTTT.

J is TRBJ1-1 and V is TRBV5-1, with D possibly matching TRBD1 (6 bases). CDR3 size: 17 residues. The germline CDR1 and CDR2 sequences are SGHRS and YFSETQ. Deletions cut 0 bases from V and 4 bases from J, with 19 bases between. The CDR3 DNA follows: TGCGCCAGCAGCTTGGCGGGCAGGGGCCCCACGGTCACTGAAGCTTTCTTT. Translating it yields CASSLAGRGPTVTEAFF.

The CDR3 region has the DNA TGCGCCAGCAGCCAAGATGCGTTTACAGCTTTCTTT. It encodes CASSQDAFTAFF. The genes are TRBV4-1 and TRBJ1-1; no firm D call. V lost 0 bases, J lost 10 bases, and 9 bases lay in between. This CDR3 region has 12 residues. CDR1 and CDR2 from the germline V gene are MGHRA and YSYEKL.

This clone was seen ten or more times. V gene TRBV6-1 combines with J gene TRBJ1-5; the D gene is possibly TRBD1 (5 bases). The germline gives CDR1 MNHNS, CDR2 SASEGT. V was trimmed by 2 bases and J by 11 bases, leaving 16 bases between them. There are 14 residues in the CDR3. CDR3 sequence: CASSEHTGLNAQHF. The CDR3, as DNA: TGTGCCAGCAGTGAACATACGGGACTTAATGCCCAGCATTTT.

This rearrangement joins TRBV7-2 to TRBJ1-1; TRBD1 aligns across 8 bases. The length of the CDR3 is 14 residues. Per the germline V gene, CDR1 is SGHTA and CDR2 is FQGNSA. Trimming cost V 5 bases and J 4 bases; bases outside gene matches: 6. The chain's CDR3 is CASSIDRGSTEAFF. The CDR3, as DNA: TGTGCCAGCAGCATAGACAGGGGCTCCACTGAAGCTTTCTTT.

The V and J genes are TRBV19 and TRBJ1-4; D unclear. Trimming shortened V by 5 bases and J by 8 bases, and 9 bases separated the two germline ends. Looked up from germline, CDR1 is LNHDA and CDR2 is SQIVND (reference sequence). This CDR3 has 12 amino acids. CDR3 nucleotide sequence: TGTGCCAGTAGTGTACAGAGAGAAAAACTGTTTTTT. Its protein is CASSVQREKLFF.

V gene TRBV9 combines with J gene TRBJ2-3, with 10 positions matching TRBD2. Germline trimming cut 4 bases from V and 3 bases from J; bases unmatched to any gene: 8. The CDR3 runs to 16 residues. Looked up from germline, CDR1 is SGDLS and CDR2 is YYNGEE. The CDR3 nucleotides read TGTGCCAGCAGCCGACCCATAGCGGGGGGTACAGATACGCAGTATTTT. This sequence encodes CASSRPIAGGTDTQYF.